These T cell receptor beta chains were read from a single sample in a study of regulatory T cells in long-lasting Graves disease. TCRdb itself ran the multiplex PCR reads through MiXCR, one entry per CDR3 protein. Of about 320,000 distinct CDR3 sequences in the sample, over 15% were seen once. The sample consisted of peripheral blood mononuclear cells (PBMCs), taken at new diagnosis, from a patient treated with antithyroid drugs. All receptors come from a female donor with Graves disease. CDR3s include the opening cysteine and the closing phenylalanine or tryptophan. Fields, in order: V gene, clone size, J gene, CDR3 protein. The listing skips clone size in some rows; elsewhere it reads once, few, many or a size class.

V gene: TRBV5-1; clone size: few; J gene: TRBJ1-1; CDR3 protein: CASSPGQIFMNTEAFF
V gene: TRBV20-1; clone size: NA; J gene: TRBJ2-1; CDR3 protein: CSARDGDPQFF
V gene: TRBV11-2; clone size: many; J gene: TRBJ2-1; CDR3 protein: CASSLGAGGANEQFF
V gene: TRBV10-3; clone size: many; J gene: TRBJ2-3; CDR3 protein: CAISDGPAAEDTQYF
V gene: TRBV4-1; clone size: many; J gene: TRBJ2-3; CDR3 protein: CASSQEQQGARKDTQYF
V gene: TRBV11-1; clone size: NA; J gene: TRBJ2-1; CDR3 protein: CASSSGLAGGGNEQFF
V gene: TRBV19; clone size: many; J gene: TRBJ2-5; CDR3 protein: CASSLRLAGGIGETQYF
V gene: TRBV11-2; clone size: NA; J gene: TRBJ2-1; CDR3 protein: CASSPQSEGGFF
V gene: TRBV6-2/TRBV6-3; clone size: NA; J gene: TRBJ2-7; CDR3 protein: CASRAARGSSYEQYF
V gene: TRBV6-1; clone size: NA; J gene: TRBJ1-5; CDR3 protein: CASTEPGQGYQPQHF
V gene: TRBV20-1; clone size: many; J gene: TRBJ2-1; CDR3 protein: CSASRHGSYNEQFF
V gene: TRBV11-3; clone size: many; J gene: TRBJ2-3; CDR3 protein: CASRGGTSGDRDTQYF
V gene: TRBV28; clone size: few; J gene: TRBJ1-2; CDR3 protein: CASSLVTNYGYTF
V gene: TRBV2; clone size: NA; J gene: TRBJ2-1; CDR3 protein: CASSEWRDRGFARLF
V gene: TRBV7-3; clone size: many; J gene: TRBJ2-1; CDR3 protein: CASSLPRGGFGNEEGEQFF
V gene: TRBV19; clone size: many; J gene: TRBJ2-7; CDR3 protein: CASSIAGSPSFEQYF
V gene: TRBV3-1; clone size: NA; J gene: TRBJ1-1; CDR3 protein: CASSQIQGSRNAFF
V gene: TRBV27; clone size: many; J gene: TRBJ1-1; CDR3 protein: CASRPQAPREPEAFF
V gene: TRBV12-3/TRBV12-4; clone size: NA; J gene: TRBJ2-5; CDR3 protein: CASSPRRGREETQYF
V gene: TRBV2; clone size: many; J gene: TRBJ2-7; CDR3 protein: CASSGQLYEQYF
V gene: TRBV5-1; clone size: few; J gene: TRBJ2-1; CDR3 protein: CASSTLPLARENEQFF
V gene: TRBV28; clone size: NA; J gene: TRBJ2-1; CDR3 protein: CASSPAGAGPSSYNEQFF
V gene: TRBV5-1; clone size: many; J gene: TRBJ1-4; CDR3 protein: CASSSDGTGGEKLFF
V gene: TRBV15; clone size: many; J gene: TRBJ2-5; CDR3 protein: CATLKGTGGAETQYF
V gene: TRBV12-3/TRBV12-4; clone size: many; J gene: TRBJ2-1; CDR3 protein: CASSMAAGADEQFF
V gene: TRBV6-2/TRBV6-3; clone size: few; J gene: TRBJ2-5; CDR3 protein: CASRPGPLGTQYF
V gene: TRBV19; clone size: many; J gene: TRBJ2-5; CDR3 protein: CASSPGTGTGETQYF
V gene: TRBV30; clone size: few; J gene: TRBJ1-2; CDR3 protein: CAWVIPGMKNGYTF
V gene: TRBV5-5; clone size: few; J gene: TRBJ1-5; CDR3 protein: CASSLGQHSNQPQHF
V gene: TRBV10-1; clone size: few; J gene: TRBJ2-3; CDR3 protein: CASSVSAGVGTDTQYF
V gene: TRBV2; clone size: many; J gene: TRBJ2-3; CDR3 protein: CASSDGSTDTQYF
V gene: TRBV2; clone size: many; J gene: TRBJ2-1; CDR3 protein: CASSETSGRIHEQFF
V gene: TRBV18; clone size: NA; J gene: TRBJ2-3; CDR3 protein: CASSPLLAGFTDTQYF
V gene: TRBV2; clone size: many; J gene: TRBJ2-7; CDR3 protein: CASSPGIPYEQYF
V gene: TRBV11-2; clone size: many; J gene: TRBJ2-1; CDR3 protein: CASSARASGINEQFF
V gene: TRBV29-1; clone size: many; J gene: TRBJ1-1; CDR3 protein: CSAMNTEAFF
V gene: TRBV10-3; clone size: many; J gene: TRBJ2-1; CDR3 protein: CAISLGNEQFF
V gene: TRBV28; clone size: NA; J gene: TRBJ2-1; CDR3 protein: CASTLRLASTRGGNEQFF
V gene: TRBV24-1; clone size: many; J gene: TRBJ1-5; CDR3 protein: CATSESGTGVQPQHF
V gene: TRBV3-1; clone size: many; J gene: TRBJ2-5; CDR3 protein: CASSHWTSQETQYF
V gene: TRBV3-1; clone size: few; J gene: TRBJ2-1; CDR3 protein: CASSPRLAGGHSGRADEQFF
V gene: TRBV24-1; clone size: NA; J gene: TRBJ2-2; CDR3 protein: CATSDPGPRAPSNTGELFF